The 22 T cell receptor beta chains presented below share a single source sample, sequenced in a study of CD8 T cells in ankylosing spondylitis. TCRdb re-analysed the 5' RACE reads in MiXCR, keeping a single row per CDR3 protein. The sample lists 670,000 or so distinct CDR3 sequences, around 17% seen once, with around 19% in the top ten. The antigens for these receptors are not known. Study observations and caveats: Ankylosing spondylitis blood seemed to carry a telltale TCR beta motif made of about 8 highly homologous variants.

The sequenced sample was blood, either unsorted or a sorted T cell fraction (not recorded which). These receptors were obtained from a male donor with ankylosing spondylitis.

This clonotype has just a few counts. CDR3 bases: TGTGCCAGCAGTGGGATGGGTAGCAATCAGCCCCAGCATTTT. Its translation is CASSGMGSNQPQHF. The chain is built from TRBV2 and TRBJ1-5, with unresolved D. The CDR3 is made up of 14 amino acids. Germline V gene data show CDR1 as SNHLY and CDR2 as FYNNEI. V lost 4 bases and J lost 0, with 7 bases in between. Full variable domain (outside the CDR3, taken from reference TRBV2 and TRBJ1-5): EPEVTQTPSHQVTQMGQEVILRCVPISNHLYFYWYRQILGQKVEFLVSFYNNEISEKSEIFDDQFSVERPDGSNFTLKIRSTKLEDSAMYFCASSGMGSNQPQHFGDGTRLSIL.

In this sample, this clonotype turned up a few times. The CDR3 here is CASSLAAGRQPQHF. As DNA, the CDR3 is TGTGCCAGCAGTTTAGCGGCAGGGAGGCAGCCCCAGCATTTT. The chain couples TRBV27 to TRBJ1-5, with D possibly matching TRBD1 (5 bases). Germline V lookup: CDR1 MNHEY, CDR2 SMNVEV (reference sequence). V was cut by 2 bases and J by 7 bases, with 12 bases left in between. This CDR3 has 14 residues.

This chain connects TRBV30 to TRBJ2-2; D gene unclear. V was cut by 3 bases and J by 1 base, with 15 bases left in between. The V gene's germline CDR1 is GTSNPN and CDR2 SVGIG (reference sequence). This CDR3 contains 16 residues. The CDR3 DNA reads TGTGCCTGGAGACCTTGGACCCAGCTGAACACCGGGGAGCTGTTTTTT. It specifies CAWRPWTQLNTGELFF.

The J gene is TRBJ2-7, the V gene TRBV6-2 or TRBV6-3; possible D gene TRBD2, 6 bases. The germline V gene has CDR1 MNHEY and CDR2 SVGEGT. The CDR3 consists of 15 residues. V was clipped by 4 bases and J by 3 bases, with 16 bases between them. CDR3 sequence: CASSFPRAGIYEQYF. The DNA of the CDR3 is TGTGCCAGCAGTTTCCCTCGCGCGGGGATCTACGAGCAGTACTTC.

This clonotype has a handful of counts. For the CDR3, the DNA is TGCAGTGCTCCTCACCTACTAGCGGGGGTCTTAAATGAGCAGTTCTTC. Amino acids: CSAPHLLAGVLNEQFF. The V call is TRBV20-1, the J call TRBJ2-1, with 11 bases fitting TRBD2. The CDR3 is made up of 16 amino acids. V dropped 5 bases and J dropped 7; count of bases not matched to a gene: 13. The germline V gene encodes CDR1 DFQATT and CDR2 SNEGSKA (reference sequence).

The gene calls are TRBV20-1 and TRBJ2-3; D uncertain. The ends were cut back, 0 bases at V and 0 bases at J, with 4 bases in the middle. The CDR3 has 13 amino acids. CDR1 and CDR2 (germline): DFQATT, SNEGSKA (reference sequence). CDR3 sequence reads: CSARDRSTDTQYF. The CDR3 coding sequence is TGCAGTGCTAGAGATAGGAGCACAGATACGCAGTATTTT.

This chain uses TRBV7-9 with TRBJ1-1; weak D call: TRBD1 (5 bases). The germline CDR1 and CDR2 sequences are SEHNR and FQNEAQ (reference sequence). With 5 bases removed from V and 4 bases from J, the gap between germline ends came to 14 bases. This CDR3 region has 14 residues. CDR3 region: CASSPAGQGTEAFF. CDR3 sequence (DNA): TGTGCCAGCAGCCCCGCAGGGCAGGGCACTGAAGCTTTCTTT.

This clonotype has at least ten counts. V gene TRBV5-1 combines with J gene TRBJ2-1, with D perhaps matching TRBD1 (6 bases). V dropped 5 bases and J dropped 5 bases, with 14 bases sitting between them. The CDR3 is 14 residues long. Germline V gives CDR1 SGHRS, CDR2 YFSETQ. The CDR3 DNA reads TGCGCCAGCAGTACCGGGACAATTGACAATGAGCAGTTCTTC. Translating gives CASSTGTIDNEQFF.

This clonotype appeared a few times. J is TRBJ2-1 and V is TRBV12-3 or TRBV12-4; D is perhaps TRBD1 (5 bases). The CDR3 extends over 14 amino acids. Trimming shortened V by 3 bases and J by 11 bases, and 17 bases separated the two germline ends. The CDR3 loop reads CASSFDARTMKQFF. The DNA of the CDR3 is TGTGCCAGCAGTTTCGATGCAAGGACAATGAAGCAGTTCTTC.

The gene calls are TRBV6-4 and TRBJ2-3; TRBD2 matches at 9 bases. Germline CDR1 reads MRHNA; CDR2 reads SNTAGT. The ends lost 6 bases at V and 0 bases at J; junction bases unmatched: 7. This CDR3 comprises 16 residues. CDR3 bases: TGTGCCAGCAGACCACAAGCGGGAGGCAGCACAGATACGCAGTATTTT. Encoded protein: CASRPQAGGSTDTQYF.

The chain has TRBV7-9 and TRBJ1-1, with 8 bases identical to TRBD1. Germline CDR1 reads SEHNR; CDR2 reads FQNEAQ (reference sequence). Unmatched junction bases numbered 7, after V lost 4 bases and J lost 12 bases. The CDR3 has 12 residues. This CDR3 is CASSSGQGATFF. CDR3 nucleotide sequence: TGTGCCAGCAGCTCGGGCCAGGGGGCAACTTTCTTT.

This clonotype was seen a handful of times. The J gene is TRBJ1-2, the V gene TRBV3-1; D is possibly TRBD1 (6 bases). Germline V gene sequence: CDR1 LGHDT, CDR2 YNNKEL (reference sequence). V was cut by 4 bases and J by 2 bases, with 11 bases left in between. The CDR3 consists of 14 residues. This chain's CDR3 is CASSLPGENYGYTF. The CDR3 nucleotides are TGTGCCAGCAGCCTTCCAGGGGAAAACTATGGCTACACCTTC.

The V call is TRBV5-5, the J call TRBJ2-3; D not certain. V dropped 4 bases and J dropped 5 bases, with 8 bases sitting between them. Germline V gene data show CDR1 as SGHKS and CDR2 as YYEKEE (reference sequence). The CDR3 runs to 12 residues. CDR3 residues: CASSDPGDTQYF. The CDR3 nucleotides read TGTGCCAGCAGCGATCCGGGAGATACGCAGTATTTT.

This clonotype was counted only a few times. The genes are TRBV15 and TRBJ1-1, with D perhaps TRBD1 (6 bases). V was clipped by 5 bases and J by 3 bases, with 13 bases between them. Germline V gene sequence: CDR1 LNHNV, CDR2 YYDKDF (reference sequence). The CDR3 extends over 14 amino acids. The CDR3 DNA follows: TGTGCCACCAGCGAGAGGGGGGGACACACTGAAGCTTTCTTT. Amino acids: CATSERGGHTEAFF.

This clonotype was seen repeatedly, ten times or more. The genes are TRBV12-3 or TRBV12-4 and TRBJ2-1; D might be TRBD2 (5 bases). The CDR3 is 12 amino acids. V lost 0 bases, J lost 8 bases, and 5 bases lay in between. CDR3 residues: CASSLARDEQFF. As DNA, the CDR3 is TGTGCCAGCAGTTTAGCGCGGGATGAGCAGTTCTTC.

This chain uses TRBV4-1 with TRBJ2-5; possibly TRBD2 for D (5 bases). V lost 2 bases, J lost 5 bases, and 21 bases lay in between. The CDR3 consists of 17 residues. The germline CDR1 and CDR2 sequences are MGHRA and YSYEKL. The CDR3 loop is CASSQTSRGLGGETQYF. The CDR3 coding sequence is TGCGCCAGCAGCCAAACCAGCCGGGGATTGGGTGGGGAGACCCAGTACTTC.

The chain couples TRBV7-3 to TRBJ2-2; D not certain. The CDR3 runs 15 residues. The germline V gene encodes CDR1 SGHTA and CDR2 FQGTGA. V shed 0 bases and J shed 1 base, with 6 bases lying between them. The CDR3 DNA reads TGTGCCAGCAGCTTAACGGGAAAGAACACCGGGGAGCTGTTTTTT. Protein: CASSLTGKNTGELFF. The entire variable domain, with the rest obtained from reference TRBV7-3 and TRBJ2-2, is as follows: GAGVSQTPSNKVTEKGKYVELRCDPISGHTALYWYRQSLGQGPEFLIYFQGTGAADDSGLPNDRFFAVRPEGSVSTLKIQRTERGDSAVYLCASSLTGKNTGELFFGEGSRLTVL.

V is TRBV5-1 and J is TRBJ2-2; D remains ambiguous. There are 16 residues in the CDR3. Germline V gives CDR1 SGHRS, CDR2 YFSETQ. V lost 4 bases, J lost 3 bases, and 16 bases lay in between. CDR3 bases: TGCGCCAGCAGCCCTGGTGCGGCAAAACACACCGGGGAGCTGTTTTTT. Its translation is CASSPGAAKHTGELFF.

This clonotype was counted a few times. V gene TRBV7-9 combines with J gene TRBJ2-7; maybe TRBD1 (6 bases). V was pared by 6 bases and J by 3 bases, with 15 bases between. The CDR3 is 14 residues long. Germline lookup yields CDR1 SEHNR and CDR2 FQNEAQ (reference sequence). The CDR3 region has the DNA TGTGCCAGCAGTTCTGGACAGTTATACTACGAGCAGTACTTC. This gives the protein CASSSGQLYYEQYF.

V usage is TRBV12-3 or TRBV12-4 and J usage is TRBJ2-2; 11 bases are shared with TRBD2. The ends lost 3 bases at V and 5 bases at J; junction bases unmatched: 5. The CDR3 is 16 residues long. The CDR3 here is CASSFPGTSGTGELFF. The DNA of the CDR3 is TGTGCCAGCAGTTTCCCAGGGACTAGCGGAACCGGGGAGCTGTTTTTT.

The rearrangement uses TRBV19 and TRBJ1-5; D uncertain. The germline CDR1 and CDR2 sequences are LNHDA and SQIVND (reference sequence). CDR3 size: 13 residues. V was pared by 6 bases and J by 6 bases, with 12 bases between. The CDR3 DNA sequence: TGTGCCAGTAGGACCCGTGGGATTCAGCCCCAGCATTTT. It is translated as CASRTRGIQPQHF.

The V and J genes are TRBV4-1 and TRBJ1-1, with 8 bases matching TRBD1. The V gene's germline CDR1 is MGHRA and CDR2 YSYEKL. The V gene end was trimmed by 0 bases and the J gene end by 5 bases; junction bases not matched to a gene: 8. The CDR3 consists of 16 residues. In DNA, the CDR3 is TGCGCCAGCAGCCAAGAGTCAGGGGGCTTGTATACTGAAGCTTTCTTT. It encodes CASSQESGGLYTEAFF.